This paragraph covers one T cell receptor (beta chain) sequence. The data stem from a study of CD8 T cells in Susac syndrome. It was with random hexamers that about 0.45 to 1 ug RNA was reverse transcribed. Amplification of TCR beta CDR3 used immunoSEQ multiplex PCR across 54 Vbeta and 13 Jbeta. TCRdb passed the immunoSEQ multiplex PCR reads through MiXCR, listing each CDR3 protein once. This table has some 250,000 distinct CDR3 sequences, about 95% appearing once. Material: CD4+ T cells from PBMCs. This TCR derives from a human donor with Susac syndrome.

CDR3 protein: CASSVGAGSGANVLTF. The CDR3 DNA sequence: TGTGCCAGCAGCGTAGGGGCGGGCTCTGGGGCCAACGTCCTGACTTTC. The chain links TRBV9 to TRBJ2-6, with a weak D call TRBD2 (5 bases). Trimming took off 0 bases at V and 0 bases at J, with 7 bases between the two ends. The CDR3 is 16 amino acids. Germline assignment: CDR1 SGDLS and CDR2 YYNGEE. Based on the CDR3 plus reference TRBV9 and TRBJ2-6, the full variable domain is DSGVTQTPKHLITATGQRVTLRCSPRSGDLSVYWYQQSLDQGLQFLIQYYNGEERAKGNILERFSAQQFPDLHSELNLSSLELGDSALYFCASSVGAGSGANVLTFGAGSRLTVL.